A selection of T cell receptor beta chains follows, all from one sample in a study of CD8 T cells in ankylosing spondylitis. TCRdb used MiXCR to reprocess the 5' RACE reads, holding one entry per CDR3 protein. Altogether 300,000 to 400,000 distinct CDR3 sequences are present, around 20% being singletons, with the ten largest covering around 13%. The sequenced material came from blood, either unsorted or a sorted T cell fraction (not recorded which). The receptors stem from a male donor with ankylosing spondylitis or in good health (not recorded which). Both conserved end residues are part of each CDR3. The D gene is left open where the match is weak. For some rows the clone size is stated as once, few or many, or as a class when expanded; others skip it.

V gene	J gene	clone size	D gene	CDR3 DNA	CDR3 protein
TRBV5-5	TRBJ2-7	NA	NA	TGTGCCAGCAGCTATACGACGAGCTACGAGCAGTACTTC	CASSYTTSYEQYF
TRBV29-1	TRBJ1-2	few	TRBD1	TGCAGCGTTTATGAAGGGACAGGGATCGTGGGCTACACCTTC	CSVYEGTGIVGYTF
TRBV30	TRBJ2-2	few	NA	TGTGCCTGGGCACACAATACAAACACCGGGGAGCTGTTTTTT	CAWAHNTNTGELFF
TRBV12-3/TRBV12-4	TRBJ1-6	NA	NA	TGTGCCAGCAGCCCGGGCCCAGATTGGGCCCTCCACTTT	CASSPGPDWALHF
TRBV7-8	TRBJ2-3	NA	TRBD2	TGTGCCAGCAGCACCCACGGGACTAGCGGGGGGACAATGATCACAGATACGCAGTATTTT	CASSTHGTSGGTMITDTQYF
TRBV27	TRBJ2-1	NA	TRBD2	TGTGCCAGCAGTTTATCGGGGGTTGCGGGGGGCGGGTTCAATGAGCAGTTCTTC	CASSLSGVAGGGFNEQFF
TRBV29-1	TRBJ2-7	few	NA	TGCAGCGCCCAGGAGGGCCACGAGCAGTACTTC	CSAQEGHEQYF
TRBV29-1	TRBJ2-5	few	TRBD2	TGCAGCGTTGAAGATGAGAGGCGGGGGGGCCATGAGACCCAGTACTTC	CSVEDERRGGHETQYF
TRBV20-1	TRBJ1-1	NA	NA	TGCAGTGCTAGAGTCCCGGAAGTGAACACTGAAGCTTTCTTT	CSARVPEVNTEAFF
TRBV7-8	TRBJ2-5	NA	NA	TGTGCCAGCAGTCCTGGACTACCTTCGGGTCAAGAGACCCAGTACTTC	CASSPGLPSGQETQYF
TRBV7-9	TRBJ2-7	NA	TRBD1	TGTGCCAGCAGCTTAGTTTGGGACAGGGCCGGCGAGCAGTACTTC	CASSLVWDRAGEQYF
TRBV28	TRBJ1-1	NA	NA	TGTGCCAGCAGTCTAATGCGGGGAACTGAAGCTTTCTTT	CASSLMRGTEAFF
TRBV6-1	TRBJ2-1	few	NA	TGTGCCAGCACCGTGCGCTACAATGAGCAGTTCTTC	CASTVRYNEQFF
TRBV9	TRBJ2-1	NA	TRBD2	TGTGCCAGCAGCCTAACCGTTTTAGGGACTAGCGGGGGTTCCTACAATGAGCAGTTCTTC	CASSLTVLGTSGGSYNEQFF